The 26 T cell receptor beta chains listed next were all sequenced from one sample in a study of cytomegalovirus exposure and HLA in healthy donors. TCRdb keeps only in-frame clones here, not all; method: immunoSEQ multiplex PCR. The sample has over 200,000 clones; roughly 83% are singletons. Sample: PBMCs. The receptors were gathered from a woman under 30 in good health and CMV-seronegative.

V usage is TRBV29-1 and J usage is TRBJ1-1, with a possible D match to TRBD1 (6 bases). The V gene's germline CDR1 is SQVTM and CDR2 ANQGSEA. This CDR3 spans 15 amino acids. Trimming took off 4 bases at V and 0 bases at J, with 15 bases between the two ends. CDR3 nucleotide sequence: TGCAGCGTTGGCTCAGTGGGGGGCCTGAACACTGAAGCTTTCTTT. It translates to CSVGSVGGLNTEAFF. Based on the CDR3 plus reference TRBV29-1 and TRBJ1-1, the full variable domain is SAVISQKPSRDICQRGTSLTIQCQVDSQVTMMFWYRQQPGQSLTLIATANQGSEATYESGFVIDKFPISRPNLTFSTLTVSNMSPEDSSIYLCSVGSVGGLNTEAFFGQGTRLTVV.

The V gene is TRBV9, the J gene TRBJ2-1; 9 bases line up with TRBD2. The J segment lost 4 bases and the V segment lost 3 bases, leaving 5 bases of the junction unmatched. This CDR3 is built from 15 residues. Germline loops: CDR1 SGDLS, CDR2 YYNGEE. In DNA form, the CDR3 reads TGTGCCAGCAGCGCTTCTAGCGGGGCGTACAATGAGCAGTTCTTC. This sequence encodes CASSASSGAYNEQFF.

This clone was recorded a few times. J is TRBJ1-2 and V is TRBV15, with D unclear. The length of the CDR3 is 13 residues. Trimming took 0 bases from V and 6 from J, leaving 8 bases between them. Looked up from germline, CDR1 is LNHNV and CDR2 is YYDKDF (reference sequence). CDR3 DNA: TGTGCCACCAGCAGAGATTCGGCTGATGGCTACACCTTC. It encodes CATSRDSADGYTF.

The chain joins TRBV19 to TRBJ2-2; no reliable D call. CDR1 and CDR2 (germline): LNHDA, SQIVND (reference sequence). Trimming removed 5 bases from V and 7 bases from J, with 8 bases in between. The CDR3 loop spans 12 amino acids. CDR3 loop: CASSRLGGELFF. The CDR3 bases are TGTGCCAGTAGTCGCCTTGGCGGGGAGCTGTTTTTT.

The chain is built from TRBV19 and TRBJ2-7; 10 positions agree with TRBD1. The CDR3 has 15 amino acids. Germline-derived CDR1 and CDR2 are LNHDA and SQIVND (reference sequence). Trimming removed 6 bases from V and 1 base from J; junction bases left unmatched: 6. The CDR3 bases are TGTGCCAGTAGCGCCCCGGGACAGGGGTCCTACGAGCAGTACTTC. This codes for CASSAPGQGSYEQYF.

This sequence joins TRBV18 and TRBJ2-3; D not resolved. The germline V gene has CDR1 KGHSH and CDR2 LQKENI. The CDR3 totals 14 residues. V lost 1 base to trimming and J lost 4 bases, with 9 bases between them. Written as DNA, the CDR3 is TGTGCCAGCTCACCACAGCCGGGCGCAGATACGCAGTATTTT. It yields the protein CASSPQPGADTQYF.

This chain joins TRBV27 and TRBJ1-2, with 8 nucleotides matching TRBD1. This CDR3 has 12 residues. V was pared by 8 bases and J by 4 bases, with 3 bases of the junction left unmatched. CDR1 and CDR2 (germline): MNHEY, SMNVEV (reference sequence). Here the CDR3 reads CASWTGIYGYTF. DNA for the CDR3: TGTGCCAGCTGGACAGGGATCTATGGCTACACCTTC.

Of note for this clone: One junction end does not reproduce the germline sequence, and a read error may be involved. V is TRBV30 and J is TRBJ1-2; the D gene is possibly TRBD1 (6 bases). The germline CDR1 and CDR2 sequences are GTSNPN and SVGIG (reference sequence). The CDR3 is 13 residues long. CDR3 nucleotides: TGTGCCTGGACTACTGACAGGCCTTATGTCTACACCTTC. Encoded protein: CAWTTDRPYVYTF.

To note about this clone: The DNA is omitted, as the CDR3 cannot be located on it reliably, and the CDR3 follows TCRdb's listing. The chain recombines TRBV2 with TRBJ1-2. Germline V gives CDR1 SNHLY, CDR2 FYNNEI. The CDR3 adds up to 15 amino acids, both ends counted. CDR3 in amino acids: CASSTSVGGWNGYTF.

V gene TRBV25-1 combines with J gene TRBJ1-2; 8 bases match TRBD1. Germline V gene sequence: CDR1 MGHDK, CDR2 SYGVNS. With V trimmed by 6 bases and J by 5 bases, 8 bases remained unmatched. The CDR3 sequence is 14 residues long. CDR3 nucleotide sequence: TGTGCCAGCAGGGCGCTGGACAGGGAATATGGCTACACCTTC. This encodes CASRALDREYGYTF.

The chain combines TRBV29-1 with TRBJ2-7; the match to TRBD2 covers 7 bases. The CDR3 covers 12 residues. Looked up from germline, CDR1 is SQVTM and CDR2 is ANQGSEA. The junction had 5 bases not matched to a gene; V was cut back by 6 bases and J by 3 bases. The CDR3 bases are TGCAGCGTGGGGGGGTTCGGCTACGAGCAGTACTTC. Translated: CSVGGFGYEQYF.

The chain employs TRBV10-3 and TRBJ2-7; D is undetermined. Germline lookup yields CDR1 ENHRY and CDR2 SYGVKD. CDR3 length equals 14 residues. Trimming removed 3 bases at V and 4 bases at J, with 13 bases between. CDR3 protein: CAISDSLRRYEQYF. Here the CDR3 DNA reads TGTGCCATCAGTGATTCGCTCAGAAGGTACGAGCAGTACTTC.

This clone was picked up a small number of times. V usage is TRBV5-1 and J usage is TRBJ1-2, with 8 bases identical to TRBD1. The V gene end was trimmed by 7 bases and the J gene end by 2 bases; junction bases not matched to a gene: 7. The CDR3 has 14 residues. Germline V gene lookup returns CDR1 SGHRS and CDR2 YFSETQ. DNA for the CDR3: TGCGCCAGCCGTCAGGCAGGGGGCAACTATGGCTACACCTTC. Amino acid sequence: CASRQAGGNYGYTF.

The V and J genes are TRBV6-5 and TRBJ2-2, with 7 bases aligning to TRBD1. V was clipped by 7 bases and J by 6 bases; unmatched bases: 5. Germline loops: CDR1 MNHEY, CDR2 SVGAGI. CDR3 length: 13 amino acids. CDR3 DNA sequence: TGTGCCAGCAACCCCAGGGGGTCCGGGGAGCTGTTTTTT. This gives the protein CASNPRGSGELFF.

V and J are TRBV7-2 and TRBJ1-2, with D perhaps matching TRBD1 (5 bases). The CDR3 length is 14 residues. Germline CDR1 SGHTA, CDR2 FQGNSA. V was shortened by 1 base and J by 4 bases, with 10 bases between the two germline ends. CDR3 sequence: CASSLDQGTYGYTF. As DNA, the CDR3 is TGTGCCAGCAGCTTAGATCAGGGTACCTATGGCTACACCTTC.

This rearrangement joins TRBV6-1 to TRBJ2-7; D is unresolved. Germline CDR1 is MNHNS and CDR2 is SASEGT. With 2 bases removed from V and 2 bases from J, the gap between germline ends came to 7 bases. The CDR3 covers 13 residues. CDR3 nucleotide sequence: TGTGCCAGCAGTGAACCCCCCACCTACGAGCAGTACTTC. This sequence encodes CASSEPPTYEQYF.

The rearrangement links TRBV27 to TRBJ2-7; D might be TRBD1 (6 bases). This CDR3 comprises 13 residues. Per the germline V gene, CDR1 is MNHEY and CDR2 is SMNVEV (reference sequence). V was cut by 6 bases and J by 3 bases, with 12 bases left in between. The CDR3 here is CASSLYRDYEQYF. The DNA for the CDR3 is TGTGCCAGCAGCCTTTACAGGGACTACGAGCAGTACTTC.

The rearrangement uses TRBV27 and TRBJ2-5; 9 nucleotides match TRBD1. The CDR3 runs to 15 residues. Germline V lookup: CDR1 MNHEY, CDR2 SMNVEV (reference sequence). V shed 5 bases and J 7 bases; nucleotides not matched to a gene: 11. For the CDR3, the DNA is TGTGCCAGCAGTGCCGGGACAGGGTCTTTAGGGACCCAGTACTTC. Translating it yields CASSAGTGSLGTQYF.

The V and J genes are TRBV28 and TRBJ2-2, with D possibly TRBD1 on 7 matching bases. Trimming left V 5 bases short and J 1 base short, with 11 bases between. CDR1 is MDHEN and CDR2 is SYDVKM in the germline V gene. The CDR3 totals 15 residues. The CDR3 spells CASSAQGGNTGELFF. CDR3 sequence (DNA): TGTGCCAGCAGTGCCCAGGGGGGGAACACCGGGGAGCTGTTTTTT.

This clone has a handful of counts. The chain recombines TRBV28 with TRBJ2-3, with 7 bases aligning to TRBD1. CDR3 length equals 15 residues. The trim removed 4 bases at V and 2 bases at J, leaving 6 bases unmatched. Per the germline V gene, CDR1 is MDHEN and CDR2 is SYDVKM. In nucleotides, the CDR3 is TGTGCCAGCAGTTACGCCAGGGGGTTCACAGATACGCAGTATTTT. As protein: CASSYARGFTDTQYF.

The chain joins TRBV7-8 to TRBJ1-5; a possible D gene is TRBD1 (5 bases). Germline CDR1 SGHVS, CDR2 FQNEAQ. This CDR3 spans 16 amino acids. The V gene lost 8 bases and the J gene lost 5 bases, with 22 bases spanning the gap. The CDR3 DNA is TGTGCCAGCGCTATGGGACGGACCGGAGCATATCAGCCCCAGCATTTT. It translates to CASAMGRTGAYQPQHF.

The chain uses TRBV2 and TRBJ1-2, with 7 bases aligning to TRBD1. The CDR3 is made up of 12 amino acids. J gave up 8 bases and V 6 bases, and 6 bases lay outside the gene matches. Germline V CDR1 and CDR2: SNHLY, FYNNEI. Here the CDR3 reads CASRVRQGGYTF. CDR3 DNA: TGTGCCAGCAGAGTAAGACAGGGCGGCTACACCTTC. Using reference TRBV2 and TRBJ1-2 for the parts outside the CDR3, the full variable domain is EPEVTQTPSHQVTQMGQEVILRCVPISNHLYFYWYRQILGQKVEFLVSFYNNEISEKSEIFDDQFSVERPDGSNFTLKIRSTKLEDSAMYFCASRVRQGGYTFGSGTRLTVV.

The J gene is TRBJ2-1, the V gene TRBV2, with 8 positions matching TRBD2. With V trimmed by 8 bases and J by 7 bases, 13 bases remained unmatched. The CDR3 runs 15 residues. Germline CDR1 SNHLY, CDR2 FYNNEI. CDR3 in amino acids: CASERDGGAWNEQFF. DNA for the CDR3: TGTGCCAGCGAGCGGGACGGGGGGGCCTGGAATGAGCAGTTCTTC. The full variable domain, with the rest looked up from reference TRBV2 and TRBJ2-1, is EPEVTQTPSHQVTQMGQEVILRCVPISNHLYFYWYRQILGQKVEFLVSFYNNEISEKSEIFDDQFSVERPDGSNFTLKIRSTKLEDSAMYFCASERDGGAWNEQFFGPGTRLTVL.

V gene TRBV29-1 combines with J gene TRBJ2-6; D not resolved. CDR1 is SQVTM and CDR2 is ANQGSEA in the germline V gene. The CDR3 runs 16 residues. Trimming took off 1 base at V and 2 bases at J, with 12 bases between the two ends. CDR3 sequence (DNA): TGCAGCGTTGAAGTGGTCAGGCCCACTGGGGCCAACGTCCTGACTTTC. It codes for CSVEVVRPTGANVLTF.

This clone has just one count. The chain employs TRBV7-3 and TRBJ2-7, with 9 positions matching TRBD2. With V trimmed by 5 bases and J by 5 bases, 10 bases remained unmatched. The CDR3 has 15 residues. Germline V gene sequence: CDR1 SGHTA, CDR2 FQGTGA. Here the CDR3 DNA reads TGTGCCAGCAGCCTCGCGGGGGGGCCGGCCCACGAGCAGTACTTC. Protein: CASSLAGGPAHEQYF.

Concerning this clone: One end of the junction does not line up with germline, which may come from a read error. The chain links TRBV5-1 to TRBJ2-3, with D hard to call. The CDR3 covers 13 residues. Germline CDR1 is SGHRS and CDR2 is YFSETQ. CDR3 sequence: CASSVGPSSIGAF. DNA for the CDR3: TGCGCCAGCAGCGTCGGTCCTTCTTCCATAGGCGCTTTT.